The sequence of this T cell receptor (beta chain) was determined in a study of T cells in Graves' hyperthyroidism and ophthalmopathy. General observations from the study: In the analysis, a 13 V-J model separated ophthalmopathy from stable hyperthyroidism. Before onset, ophthalmopathy was predicted by the model a median roughly 6.8 months earlier. Blood shared most expanded thyroid clonotypes above 0.001.

V dropped 2 bases and J dropped 1; count of bases not matched to a gene: 6. The germline V gene encodes CDR1 MDHEN and CDR2 SYDVKM. The CDR3 covers 16 residues. The sample holds many counts of this clonotype. Its antigen is unidentified. A Clinical Activity Score of at least 3, a NOSPECS grade of at least 4 and a duration under 3 months were recorded in the ophthalmopathy patients. Researchers amplified the TCR beta CDR3 regions from RNA transcripts. The primer set for the first-round RT-PCR of the TCR CDR3 was HTBI. TCRdb ran MiXCR on the multiplex PCR reads and lists one entry per CDR3 protein. The table has more than 300,000 distinct CDR3 sequences, approximately 18% seen once; the top ten hold 35% to 50%.

The sequenced sample consisted of blood. The rearrangement joins TRBV28 to TRBJ1-1; 8 bases are shared with TRBD1. The TCR originated in a man aged 18-30 years with Graves' ophthalmopathy. The CDR3 region has the DNA TGTGCCAGCAGTTTAGGGATGACAGGGGCGAACACTGAAGCTTTCTTT. The encoded protein is CASSLGMTGANTEAFF.